This T cell receptor (beta chain) comes out of a study of OX40 agonist ivuxolimab in advanced cancers. In the study overall: As their treatment, patients were administered ivuxolimab, an agonistic anti-OX40 (CD134) antibody. Prior therapy, whether anti-PD-1, anti-PD-L1 or anti-CTLA-4, was allowed, and about 39% had some. Overall study results and limits: Nonresponders included some who also had low normalized T-cell clonal expansion. More expanded clones were found, on average, in CD8+ than in CD4+ T cells.

Sequenced by immunoSEQ multiplex PCR; TCRdb stores in-frame clones only, minus some. The sample has approximately 81,000 clones, roughly 86% seen once. This CDR3 spans 16 amino acids. The V gene end was trimmed by 4 bases and the J gene end by 5 bases; junction bases not matched to a gene: 12. Germline loops: CDR1 LGHNA, CDR2 YNFKEQ. On this clone: Its target is unknown.

The sample consisted of CD4+ or CD8+ T cells sorted from blood, taken in a trial of the OX40 agonist ivuxolimab. V usage is TRBV4-2 and J usage is TRBJ1-1; 8 bases align to TRBD1. The origin of this receptor is an adult with an advanced solid tumor such as melanoma, head and neck, liver or kidney cancer. The CDR3 DNA follows: TGTGCCAGCAGCCGGGACAGGTCGAAAAGTCGGACTGAAGCTTTCTTT. Residues: CASSRDRSKSRTEAFF.